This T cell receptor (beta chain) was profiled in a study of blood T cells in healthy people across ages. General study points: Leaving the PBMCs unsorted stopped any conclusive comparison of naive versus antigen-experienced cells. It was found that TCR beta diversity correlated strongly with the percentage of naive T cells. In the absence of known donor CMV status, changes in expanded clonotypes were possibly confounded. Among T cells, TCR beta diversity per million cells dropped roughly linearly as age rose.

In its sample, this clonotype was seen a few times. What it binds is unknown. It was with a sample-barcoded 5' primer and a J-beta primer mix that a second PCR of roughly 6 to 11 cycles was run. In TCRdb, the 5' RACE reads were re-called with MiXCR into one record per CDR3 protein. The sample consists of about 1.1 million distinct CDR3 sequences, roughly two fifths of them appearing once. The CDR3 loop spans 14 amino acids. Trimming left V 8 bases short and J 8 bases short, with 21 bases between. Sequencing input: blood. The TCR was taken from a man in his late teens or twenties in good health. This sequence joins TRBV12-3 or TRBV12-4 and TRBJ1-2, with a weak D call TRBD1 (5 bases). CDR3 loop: CASGYRSSENGYTF. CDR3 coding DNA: TGTGCCAGCGGGTACAGGTCTTCTGAGAACGGCTACACCTTC.